What follows are 14 T cell receptor beta chains derived from one specimen sequenced in a study of CD4 and CD8 cells across lung adenocarcinoma regions. Each CDR3 protein is one row after TCRdb ran MiXCR on the PCR reads. The table lists 5,000 or so distinct CDR3 sequences, around 50% of them singletons. Material: CD4+ T cells from the margin of a lung tumor. All receptors derive from a male donor with lung adenocarcinoma. The CD4 and CD8 labels of this study may be unreliable.

For this clonotype: At one boundary the junction diverges from the germline segment, which might be a read error. This chain connects TRBV11-3 to TRBJ2-3; tentatively, D is TRBD2 (6 bases). The J call could be wrong; TRBJ2-7 is a better fit for the DNA end. This CDR3 has 14 residues. Per the germline V gene, CDR1 is SGHNT and CDR2 is YENEEA. Here the CDR3 reads CAGSLAVGLDAQYF. The CDR3 nucleotides are TGCGCGGGCAGCTTAGCGGTGGGGCTAGATGCGCAGTACTTC.

This clonotype was counted a few times. The CDR3 DNA is TGCGCCAGCAGCCCCCGGCAAGGACTAGCTACAGATACGCAGTATTTT. Amino acids: CASSPRQGLATDTQYF. The chain combines TRBV4-1 with TRBJ2-3; 8 bases agree with TRBD2. This CDR3 contains 16 residues. Trimming took 4 bases from V and 3 from J; bases not matched to a gene: 9. CDR1 is MGHRA and CDR2 is YSYEKL in the germline V gene.

The rearrangement uses TRBV4-2 and TRBJ2-2; 9 bases line up with TRBD2. The length of the CDR3 is 17 residues. The V gene's germline CDR1 is LGHNA and CDR2 YNFKEQ. V gave up 0 bases and J gave up 3 bases; unmatched junction bases: 5. The CDR3 DNA is TGTGCCAGCAGCCAAGAACCGGGACTAGCTGACACCGGGGAGCTGTTTTTT. It yields the protein CASSQEPGLADTGELFF.

The gene calls are TRBV6-1 and TRBJ1-3; D is unclear. CDR1 MNHNS and CDR2 SASEGT come from the germline V gene. CDR3 length: 15 amino acids. V gave up 5 bases and J gave up 2 bases, with 13 bases separating them. Here the CDR3 reads CASSIHDGPGNTIYF. The CDR3, as DNA: TGTGCCAGCAGTATCCACGATGGTCCTGGAAACACCATATATTTT.

J is TRBJ1-1 and V is TRBV9, with D uncertain. The CDR3 is 14 residues long. Germline CDR1 reads SGDLS; CDR2 reads YYNGEE. V was clipped by 3 bases and J by 7 bases, with 16 bases between them. The CDR3 loop is CASSGGRGEGEAFF. CDR3 in DNA: TGTGCCAGCAGCGGAGGACGGGGAGAAGGTGAAGCTTTCTTT.

This sequence joins TRBV6-5 and TRBJ2-1, with no clear D. Trimming stripped 2 bases from V and 5 bases from J, with 7 bases between. The CDR3 runs to 13 residues. Germline CDR1 reads MNHEY; CDR2 reads SVGAGI. The CDR3 DNA is TGTGCCAGCAGTTACGCTGGTAACAATGAGCAGTTCTTC. This codes for CASSYAGNNEQFF.

This clonotype occurred once. The rearrangement links TRBV6-1 to TRBJ2-1; the D gene is possibly TRBD2 (5 bases). Germline loops: CDR1 MNHNS, CDR2 SASEGT. CDR3 size: 14 residues. Deletions cut 3 bases from V and 0 bases from J, with 6 bases between. CDR3 loop: CASSEGSSYNEQFF. The DNA for the CDR3 is TGTGCCAGCAGTGAGGGGAGCTCCTACAATGAGCAGTTCTTC.

By share, this clonotype ranks as large. The chain has TRBV6-1 and TRBJ2-1, with TRBD1 matching 8 bases. Trimming cost V 1 base and J 5 bases; bases outside gene matches: 7. Germline V gives CDR1 MNHNS, CDR2 SASEGT. The CDR3 totals 16 residues. The CDR3: CASSEGVGRGHNEQFF. The CDR3 DNA follows: TGTGCCAGCAGTGAAGGAGTGGGCAGGGGGCACAATGAGCAGTTCTTC.

Concerning this clonotype itself: A read error is possible here, since a much larger clone lies one base away. The chain uses TRBV6-5 and TRBJ2-3, with 14 bases matching TRBD2. Per the germline V gene, CDR1 is MNHEY and CDR2 is SVGAGI. V shed 4 bases, J shed 6 bases, and the junction held 12 bases outside the gene matches. The CDR3 has 18 residues. CDR3 sequence (DNA): TGTGCCAGCAGTTTTTCTCGACTAGCGGGAGGGCCGATGGATACGCAGTATTTT. Its protein product is CASSFSRLAGGPMDTQYF.

This chain links TRBV6-1 with TRBJ2-4, with D perhaps being TRBD1 or TRBD2 (5 bases each). This CDR3 has 15 residues. Germline CDR1 is MNHNS and CDR2 is SASEGT. The CDR3 DNA is TGTTGCAGCGTCCCGGGGCTGGGGCCCAAAAACATTCAGTACTTC. Its translation is CCSVPGLGPKNIQYF.

The chain employs TRBV6-1 and TRBJ2-3; perhaps D is TRBD1 or TRBD2 (6 bases each). V dropped 6 bases and J dropped 6 bases, with 22 bases sitting between them. Germline CDR1 MNHNS, CDR2 SASEGT. This CDR3 is 16 amino acids long. The CDR3 nucleotides read TGTGCCAGCAGCGTCGGGGGTGGGGGCCCTACTGATACGCAGTATTTT. Protein: CASSVGGGGPTDTQYF.

The gene calls are TRBV7-8 and TRBJ2-1; a weak D match, TRBD2 (5 bases). The V end was cut by 5 bases, the J end by 3 bases, with 17 bases between. From germline, CDR1 is SGHVS and CDR2 FQNEAQ. There are 16 residues in the CDR3. The CDR3 sequence: CASSLSVLESYNEQFF. The DNA of the CDR3 is TGTGCCAGCAGCCTCAGCGTACTAGAGAGCTACAATGAGCAGTTCTTC.

By frequency in the sample, this clonotype is medium-sized. The V and J genes are TRBV27 and TRBJ2-5; 8 nucleotides match TRBD2. Germline V gene data show CDR1 as MNHEY and CDR2 as SMNVEV (reference sequence). The CDR3 contains 15 residues. Trimming removed 3 bases from V and 7 bases from J; junction bases left unmatched: 10. The CDR3 DNA reads as TGTGCCAGCAGTTTTGGGACTAGAGGAGGTGGGACCCAGTACTTC. It encodes CASSFGTRGGGTQYF.

The rearrangement uses TRBV6-1 and TRBJ2-1; 10 bases align to TRBD2. V dropped 4 bases and J dropped 8; count of bases not matched to a gene: 5. Germline CDR1 is MNHNS and CDR2 is SASEGT. The CDR3 contains 14 residues. The CDR3 nucleotides read TGTGCCAGCAGTGGGCTAGCGGGAGTACATGAGCAGTTCTTC. Translated, it gives CASSGLAGVHEQFF.